Detailed here is one T cell receptor beta chain. The antigen remains unidentified. The data were obtained in a study of CXCR3-negative and CXCR3-positive naive CD8 T cells. The authors prepared UMI-labeled TRB cDNA libraries by 5' RACE. One entry per CDR3 protein, without DNA, is what TCRdb gives after re-calling the 5' RACE reads. The listing records about 6,900 distinct CDR3 sequences. General study points: With respect to TRBV-TRBJ usage, naive CXCR3-negative and CXCR3-positive cells were similar; memory differed. Researchers report that CXCR3-positive naive cells carry more hydrophobic TRB CDR3s than CXCR3-negative naive cells. Researchers report CXCR3 expression partially decreased after cryopreservation, with fresh PBMCs used in most assays.

The origin of this receptor is a human donor in good health. Some clones in this sample may be carry-over from other donors' samples. The source material was naive CXCR3+ CD8+ T cells from blood. Subset noted: CD45RO-CCR7+CD27+CD95- naive CD8+ T cells expressing CXCR3 (TNR3+).

CDR3 sequence: CSVTGTGNTEAFF. The rearrangement uses TRBV29-1 and TRBJ1-1; the TCRdb D gene call, TRBD1, has no DNA to confirm it. The CDR3 has 13 residues. CDR1 and CDR2 (germline): SQVTM, ANQGSEA.